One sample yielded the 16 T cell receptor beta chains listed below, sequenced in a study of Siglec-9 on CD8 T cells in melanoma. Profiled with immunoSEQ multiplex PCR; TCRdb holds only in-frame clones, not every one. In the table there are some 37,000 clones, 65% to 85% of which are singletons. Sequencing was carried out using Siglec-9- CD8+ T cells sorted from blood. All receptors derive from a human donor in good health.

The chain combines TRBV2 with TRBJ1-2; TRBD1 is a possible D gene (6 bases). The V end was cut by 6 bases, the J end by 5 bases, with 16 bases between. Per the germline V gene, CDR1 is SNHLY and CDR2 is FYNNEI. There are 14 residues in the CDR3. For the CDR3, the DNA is TGTGCCAGCAGCGGCTGGGGGGGCCCGTATGGCTACACCTTC. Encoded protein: CASSGWGGPYGYTF.

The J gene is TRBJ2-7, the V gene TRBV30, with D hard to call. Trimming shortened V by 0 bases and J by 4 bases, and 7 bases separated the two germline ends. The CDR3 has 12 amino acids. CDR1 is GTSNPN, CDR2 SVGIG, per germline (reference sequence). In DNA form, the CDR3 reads TGTGCCTGGAGTGTAGTGGGGTACGAGCAGTACTTC. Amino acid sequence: CAWSVVGYEQYF. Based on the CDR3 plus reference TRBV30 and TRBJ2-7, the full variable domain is SQTIHQWPATLVQPVGSPLSLECTVEGTSNPNLYWYRQAAGRGLQLLFYSVGIGQISSEVPQNLSASRPQDRQFILSSKKLLLSDSGFYLCAWSVVGYEQYFGPGTRLTVT.

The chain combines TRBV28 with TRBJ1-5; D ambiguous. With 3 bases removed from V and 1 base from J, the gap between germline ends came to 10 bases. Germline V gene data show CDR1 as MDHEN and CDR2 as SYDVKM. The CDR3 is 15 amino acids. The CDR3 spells CASSLEGQSNQPQHF. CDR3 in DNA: TGTGCCAGCAGTTTGGAAGGCCAGAGCAATCAGCCCCAGCATTTT. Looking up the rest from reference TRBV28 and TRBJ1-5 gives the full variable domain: DVKVTQSSRYLVKRTGEKVFLECVQDMDHENMFWYRQDPGLGLRLIYFSYDVKMKEKGDIPEGYSVSREKKERFSLILESASTNQTSMYLCASSLEGQSNQPQHFGDGTRLSIL.

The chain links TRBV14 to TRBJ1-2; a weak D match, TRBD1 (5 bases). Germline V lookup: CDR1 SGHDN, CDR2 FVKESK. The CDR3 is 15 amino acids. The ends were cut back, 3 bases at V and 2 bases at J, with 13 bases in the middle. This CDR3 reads CASSQGLQKNYGYTF. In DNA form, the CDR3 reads TGTGCCAGCAGCCAGGGACTTCAGAAGAACTATGGCTACACCTTC.

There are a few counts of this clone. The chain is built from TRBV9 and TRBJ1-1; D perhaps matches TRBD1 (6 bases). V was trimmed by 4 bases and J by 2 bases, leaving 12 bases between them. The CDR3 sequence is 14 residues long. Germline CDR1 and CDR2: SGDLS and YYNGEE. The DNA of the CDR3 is TGTGCCAGCAGCAAGAAGACAGGAAACACTGAAGCTTTCTTT. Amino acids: CASSKKTGNTEAFF.

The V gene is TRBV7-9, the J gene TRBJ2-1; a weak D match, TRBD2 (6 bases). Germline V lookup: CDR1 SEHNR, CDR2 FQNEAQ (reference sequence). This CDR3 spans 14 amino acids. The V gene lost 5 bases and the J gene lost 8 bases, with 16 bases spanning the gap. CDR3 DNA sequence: TGTGCCAGCAGCCCCCGGACTACGTCAGATGAGCAGTTCTTC. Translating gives CASSPRTTSDEQFF.

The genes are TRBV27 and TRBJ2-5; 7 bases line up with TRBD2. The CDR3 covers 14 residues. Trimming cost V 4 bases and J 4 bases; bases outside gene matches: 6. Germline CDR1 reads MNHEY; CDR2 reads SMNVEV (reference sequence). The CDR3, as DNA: TGTGCCAGCAGTTATTCAGCGGGGAGAGAGACCCAGTACTTC. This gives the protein CASSYSAGRETQYF.

The CDR3 sequence: CASSPGTEAFF. The CDR3 region has the DNA TGTGCCAGCAGTCCGGGGACTGAAGCTTTCTTT. J is TRBJ1-1 and V is TRBV25-1; D is unclear. Germline V gives CDR1 MGHDK, CDR2 SYGVNS. The CDR3 has 11 residues. V was trimmed by 5 bases and J by 5 bases, leaving 6 bases between them.

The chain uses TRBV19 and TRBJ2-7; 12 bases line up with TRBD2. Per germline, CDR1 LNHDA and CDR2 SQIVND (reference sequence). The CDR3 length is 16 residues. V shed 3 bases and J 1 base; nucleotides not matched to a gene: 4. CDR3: CASSMTSGSGSYEQYF. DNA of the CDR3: TGTGCCAGTAGTATGACTAGCGGGAGTGGATCCTACGAGCAGTACTTC.

CDR3 nucleotide sequence: TGTGCCAGCAGCTCGTTGGGACTTGAGGACCCTGACGAGCAGTACTTC. It translates to CASSSLGLEDPDEQYF. The genes are TRBV5-4 and TRBJ2-7, with TRBD2 as a possible D gene (6 bases). Trimming took off 3 bases at V and 5 bases at J, with 21 bases between the two ends. This CDR3 has 16 amino acids. CDR1 is SGHNT and CDR2 is YYREEE in the germline V gene (reference sequence).

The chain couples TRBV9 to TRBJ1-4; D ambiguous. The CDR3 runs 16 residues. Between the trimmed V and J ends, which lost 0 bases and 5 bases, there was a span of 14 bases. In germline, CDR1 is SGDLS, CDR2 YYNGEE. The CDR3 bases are TGTGCCAGCAGCGTAGTGGGCCCGCCAAGCAATGAAAAACTGTTTTTT. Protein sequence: CASSVVGPPSNEKLFF.

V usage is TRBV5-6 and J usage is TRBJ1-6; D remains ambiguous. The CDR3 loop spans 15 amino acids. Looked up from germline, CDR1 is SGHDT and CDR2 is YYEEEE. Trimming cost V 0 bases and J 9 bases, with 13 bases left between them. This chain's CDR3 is CASSLGGGLGSPLHF. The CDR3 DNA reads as TGTGCCAGCAGCTTGGGAGGAGGGTTGGGTTCACCCCTCCACTTT.

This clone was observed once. DNA of the CDR3: TGTGCCATCAGTGAGTCCCGGGACGGGCACTCCTACGAGCAGTACTTC. As protein: CAISESRDGHSYEQYF. The chain combines TRBV10-3 with TRBJ2-7, with D perhaps matching TRBD1 or TRBD2 (5 bases each). CDR3 length: 16 amino acids. Germline assignment: CDR1 ENHRY and CDR2 SYGVKD. Trimming removed 0 bases at V and 0 bases at J, with 12 bases between.

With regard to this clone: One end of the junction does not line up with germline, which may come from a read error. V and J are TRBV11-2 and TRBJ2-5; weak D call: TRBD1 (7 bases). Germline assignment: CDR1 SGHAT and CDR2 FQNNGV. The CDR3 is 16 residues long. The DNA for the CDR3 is TGCGCCAGCAGCTTACTCCAGGGGGGCCCCCAAGAGACCCAGTACTTC. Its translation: CASSLLQGGPQETQYF.

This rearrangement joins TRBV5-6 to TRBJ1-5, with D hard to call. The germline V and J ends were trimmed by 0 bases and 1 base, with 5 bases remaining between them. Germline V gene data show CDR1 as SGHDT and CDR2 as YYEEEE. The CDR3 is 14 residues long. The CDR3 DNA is TGTGCCAGCAGCTTGGGAGGGAGCAATCAGCCCCAGCATTTT. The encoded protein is CASSLGGSNQPQHF.

This chain's CDR3 is CATQGLGETQYF. The CDR3 coding sequence is TGTGCCACACAGGGACTGGGGGAGACCCAGTACTTC. The J gene is TRBJ2-5, the V gene TRBV19; either TRBD1 or TRBD2 may supply D (6 bases each). Germline-derived CDR1 and CDR2 are LNHDA and SQIVND (reference sequence). Trimming left V 10 bases short and J 5 bases short, with 14 bases between. The CDR3 loop spans 12 amino acids.